This T cell receptor (beta chain) stems from a study of PD-1 blockade in mismatch repair-deficient tumors listed by TCRdb under 2017. Describing the broader study: Between September 2013 and September 2016, the trial enrolled 75 to 95 consecutive patients with some eleven types of mismatch repair-deficient cancer, all of whom had received prior treatment and were progressing. Tumor-associated T cell clones in the peripheral blood of patients responding to PD-1 blockade were tracked using deep sequencing of TCR CDR3 regions.

CDR1 and CDR2, per the germline V gene, are MDHEN and SYDVKM. V and J are trimmed by 2 bases and 6 bases, and the gene matches miss 6 bases of the junction. The CDR3 measures 14 amino acids from cysteine to phenylalanine. Only CDR3 DNA is held: 42 bases, read in frame from base 1. Preparation of the library involved the immunoSEQ multiplex PCR assay. The clones in this table, taken by TCRdb from immuneACCESS, are in-frame only. Not every clone is retained; where verified, under half of the shortfall comes from an unresolved V gene, and the cause of the rest is unknown. This sample holds under 150,000 clones; 88% were observed only once. In total, the top ten clones hold about an eighth of the sample. What the work shows at the level of the full study, not this receptor alone: Rapid expansion after pembrolizumab followed by contraction, generally before radiologic responses, was shown by tumor-resident clones, which were often undetectable in blood before treatment.

For each enrolled patient, mismatch repair deficiency was established using either polymerase chain reaction or immunohistochemistry. TCR sequencing was performed for a few patients who responded to pembrolizumab therapy. The phase II trial prospectively evaluated PD-1 blockade with pembrolizumab in advanced mismatch repair-deficient cancers, independent of tissue of origin. Peripheral blood T cell samples were collected serially, before PD-1 blockade began and at several time points afterward. Blood sampling times were reported as weeks after the first pembrolizumab dose. Concerning this clone itself: The target of this receptor is not known. Per-nucleotide qualities are absent, and no much larger clonotype sits a single base away.

The sequence is built from TRBV28 and TRBJ1-1, with 7 central nucleotides matching TRBD1. Sequences were derived from peripheral blood, sampled approximately 72 weeks after starting pembrolizumab. This TCR derives from an adult with mismatch repair-deficient cancer. The CDR3 here reads CASSLVRGGPEAFF. The DNA is TGTGCCAGCAGTTTAGTCAGGGGGGGCCCTGAAGCTTTCTTT.